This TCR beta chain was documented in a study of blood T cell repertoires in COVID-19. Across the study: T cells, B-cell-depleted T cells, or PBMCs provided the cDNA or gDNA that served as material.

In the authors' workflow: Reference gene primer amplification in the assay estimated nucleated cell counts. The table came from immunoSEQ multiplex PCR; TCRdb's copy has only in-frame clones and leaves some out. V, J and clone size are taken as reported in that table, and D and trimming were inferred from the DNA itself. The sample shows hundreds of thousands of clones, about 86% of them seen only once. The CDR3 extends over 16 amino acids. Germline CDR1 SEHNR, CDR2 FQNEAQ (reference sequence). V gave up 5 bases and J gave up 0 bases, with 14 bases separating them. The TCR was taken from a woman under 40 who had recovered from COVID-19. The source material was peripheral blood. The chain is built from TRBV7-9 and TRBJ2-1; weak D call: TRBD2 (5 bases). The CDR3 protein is CASSPSGVRSYNEQFF. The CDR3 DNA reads TGTGCCAGCAGCCCAAGCGGTGTACGCTCCTACAATGAGCAGTTCTTC.